The following is a T cell receptor beta chain sequence with its context. What it recognizes is unknown. The assay was immunoSEQ multiplex PCR, and TCRdb's table has in-frame clones only and misses some. The table records about 1,500,000 clones, roughly 96% of them present only once. V was shortened by 3 bases and J by 0 bases, with 15 bases between the two germline ends. There are 17 residues in the CDR3. Per germline, CDR1 MGHRA and CDR2 YSYEKL. This entry belongs to a study of shared clonotypes between healthy human individuals. Points from the study as a whole: Generation probabilities were higher for clonotypes shared across all four sorted-subset donors than for unshared ones.

The sequencing sample was made of naive CD4+ T cells sorted from blood. As for subset: CD45RA+ positively selected. The clonotype was recovered from a man younger than 40 in good health. V and J are TRBV4-1 and TRBJ1-5; D perhaps matches TRBD1 (5 bases). CDR3 in DNA: TGCGCCAGCAGCCAGGCTGGGGGGGGGTATAGCAATCAGCCCCAGCATTTT. This sequence encodes CASSQAGGGYSNQPQHF.